Reported below is one TCR beta chain. The germline CDR1 and CDR2 sequences are MNHNS and SASEGT. The CDR3 contains 14 residues. TCRdb re-called the 5' RACE reads and shows each CDR3 protein once, DNA omitted. The sample includes some 190,000 distinct CDR3 sequences. The record originates from a study of monozygotic twins with inflammatory bowel disease. This sequence originates from a human donor with ulcerative colitis or Crohn's disease, or a healthy co-twin of an affected twin (not recorded which). The chain carries TRBV6-1 and TRBJ2-7. The sample consisted of blood. CDR3 sequence reads: CASRATGATYEQYF.